The 27 T cell receptor beta chains listed next were all sequenced from one sample in a study of blood T cell repertoires in COVID-19. Profiled with immunoSEQ multiplex PCR; TCRdb holds only in-frame clones, not every one. The sample lists about 200,000 clones; roughly four fifths were seen once. The sequencing input was PBMCs or T cells enriched from blood (not recorded which). Receptors were obtained from a man aged 40-49 years who had recovered from COVID-19.

The genes are TRBV15 and TRBJ1-1, with D maybe TRBD1 (5 bases). Trimming removed 2 bases at V and 8 bases at J, with 12 bases between. This CDR3 comprises 13 residues. The germline V gene encodes CDR1 LNHNV and CDR2 YYDKDF (reference sequence). The CDR3 nucleotides are TGTGCCACCAGCAGATCCCCGGGGGACGAAGCTTTCTTT. This codes for CATSRSPGDEAFF. The variable domain in full, completed from reference TRBV15 and TRBJ1-1, reads DAMVIQNPRYQVTQFGKPVTLSCSQTLNHNVMYWYQQKSSQAPKLLFHYYDKDFNNEADTPDNFQSRRPNTSFCFLDIRSPGLGDTAMYLCATSRSPGDEAFFGQGTRLTVV.

The chain couples TRBV7-8 to TRBJ2-7; 10 bases are shared with TRBD1. CDR1 is SGHVS, CDR2 FQNEAQ, per germline. V was clipped by 3 bases and J by 0 bases; unmatched bases: 11. The CDR3 length is 18 residues. The CDR3 is CASSLGQGFSTSSYEQYF. The CDR3, as DNA: TGTGCCAGCAGCTTGGGACAGGGGTTTTCCACAAGCTCCTACGAGCAGTACTTC.

CDR3: CASHATQDYGYTF. CDR3 sequence (DNA): TGTGCCAGCCATGCTACGCAAGACTATGGCTACACCTTC. The gene calls are TRBV4-2 and TRBJ1-2; D call uncertain. Germline V gene data show CDR1 as LGHNA and CDR2 as YNFKEQ. The length of the CDR3 is 13 residues. V dropped 8 bases and J dropped 3 bases, with 13 bases sitting between them.

The V call is TRBV5-1, the J call TRBJ2-1; D not certain. The CDR3 sequence is 14 residues long. Germline CDR1 and CDR2: SGHRS and YFSETQ. V lost 4 bases and J 1 base, leaving 9 bases between the germline ends. CDR3: CASSLERSYNEQFF. Written as DNA, the CDR3 is TGCGCCAGCAGCCTCGAACGGTCCTACAATGAGCAGTTCTTC.

The chain recombines TRBV5-6 with TRBJ2-3, with TRBD2 as a possible D gene (6 bases). Looked up from germline, CDR1 is SGHDT and CDR2 is YYEEEE. The CDR3 contains 15 residues. V lost 0 bases to trimming and J lost 1 base, with 9 bases between them. This chain's CDR3 is CASSLGGGGTDTQYF. The CDR3, as DNA: TGTGCCAGCAGCTTGGGGGGCGGGGGCACAGATACGCAGTATTTT.

The genes are TRBV4-1 and TRBJ1-2; the D is unclear. The germline gives CDR1 MGHRA, CDR2 YSYEKL. V shed 1 base and J shed 6 bases, with 15 bases lying between them. The CDR3 consists of 15 residues. CDR3 in amino acids: CASSQVSRTQNGYTF. DNA of the CDR3: TGCGCCAGCAGCCAAGTTAGTCGGACTCAGAATGGCTACACCTTC.

The chain is built from TRBV11-2 and TRBJ1-1; tentatively, D is TRBD1 (5 bases). The ends were cut back, 1 base at V and 0 bases at J, with 9 bases in the middle. CDR1 SGHAT and CDR2 FQNNGV come from the germline V gene. The CDR3 is made up of 15 amino acids. CDR3 DNA sequence: TGTGCCAGCAGCTTAGCGGAGGGGATGAACACTGAAGCTTTCTTT. Encoded protein: CASSLAEGMNTEAFF.

The gene calls are TRBV6-2 or TRBV6-3 and TRBJ2-7, with 9 bases lining up with TRBD2. J lost 2 bases, V lost 6 bases, and 17 bases had no gene match. The CDR3 consists of 18 residues. Germline assignment: CDR1 MNHEY and CDR2 SVGEGT. The CDR3 bases are TGTGCCAGCAGCCCTCGATTTGGGGCTAGCGGGAAGACCTACGAGCAGTACTTC. Protein product: CASSPRFGASGKTYEQYF.

The CDR3 sequence: CASSAARDGKTQYF. CDR3 in DNA: TGTGCCAGCAGCGCCGCCAGGGATGGAAAGACCCAGTACTTC. The chain has TRBV9 and TRBJ2-5; maybe TRBD1 (5 bases). Trimming took off 3 bases at V and 6 bases at J, with 15 bases between the two ends. The CDR3 has 14 residues. Germline CDR1 and CDR2: SGDLS and YYNGEE.

This chain links TRBV6-1 with TRBJ1-2; D is unclear. The CDR3 length is 11 residues. Germline lookup yields CDR1 MNHNS and CDR2 SASEGT. The V end lost 3 bases, the J end lost 8 bases, and 7 bases lay between the germline ends. The CDR3 sequence: CASSDVSGYTF. The CDR3, as DNA: TGTGCCAGCAGTGATGTGTCGGGCTACACCTTC.

This chain links TRBV6-5 with TRBJ2-3; 9 positions agree with TRBD1. The germline gives CDR1 MNHEY, CDR2 SVGAGI. The CDR3 is 14 amino acids. V shed 8 bases, J shed 2 bases, and the junction held 5 bases outside the gene matches. The CDR3 coding sequence is TGTGCCAGCGCGGGACAGGGTTTCACAGATACGCAGTATTTT. It translates to CASAGQGFTDTQYF.

This chain connects TRBV9 to TRBJ1-3; tentative D call: TRBD1 (5 bases). Germline V CDR1 and CDR2: SGDLS, YYNGEE. The CDR3 extends over 16 amino acids. Trimming stripped 4 bases from V and 0 bases from J, with 14 bases between. As DNA, the CDR3 is TGTGCCAGCAGCCGGGCGACAGCTCTCTCTGGAAACACCATATATTTT. Its translation is CASSRATALSGNTIYF.

This clone has a handful of counts. This rearrangement joins TRBV7-9 to TRBJ1-5; 8 positions agree with TRBD1. The CDR3 totals 15 residues. CDR1 and CDR2 (germline): SEHNR, FQNEAQ (reference sequence). V trimming: 4 bases; J trimming: 4 bases; junction bases outside the gene matches: 6. This chain's CDR3 is CASSSGQALNQPQHF. The CDR3 region has the DNA TGTGCCAGCAGCTCGGGACAGGCCCTTAATCAGCCCCAGCATTTT. The full variable domain, completed using reference TRBV7-9 and TRBJ1-5, is DTGVSQNPRHKITKRGQNVTFRCDPISEHNRLYWYRQTLGQGPEFLTYFQNEAQLEKSRLLSDRFSAERPKGSFSTLEIQRTEQGDSAMYLCASSSGQALNQPQHFGDGTRLSIL.

The CDR3 DNA is TGCGCCAGCAGCCAACGGACAGGCGATAACACTGAAGCTTTCTTT. It specifies CASSQRTGDNTEAFF. The V and J genes are TRBV5-1 and TRBJ1-1; the match to TRBD1 covers 7 bases. This CDR3 spans 15 amino acids. Germline CDR1 SGHRS, CDR2 YFSETQ. Trimming at V came to 4 bases and at J to 2 bases, leaving 8 bases not matched to a gene.

This chain uses TRBV5-1 with TRBJ1-2, with 9 bases fitting TRBD1. After removal of 3 bases from V and 4 bases from J, the junction contained 1 base not matched to a gene. Germline V CDR1 and CDR2: SGHRS, YFSETQ. The CDR3 contains 13 residues. CDR3: CASSSGQGYGYTF. As DNA, the CDR3 is TGCGCCAGCAGCTCGGGACAGGGCTATGGCTACACCTTC. Filled out from reference TRBV5-1 and TRBJ1-2, the complete variable domain reads KAGVTQTPRYLIKTRGQQVTLSCSPISGHRSVSWYQQTPGQGLQFLFEYFSETQRNKGNFPGRFSGRQFSNSRSEMNVSTLELGDSALYLCASSSGQGYGYTFGSGTRLTVV.

The J gene is TRBJ1-2, the V gene TRBV20-1, with unresolved D. V was trimmed by 1 base and J by 6 bases, leaving 6 bases between them. The CDR3 consists of 11 residues. CDR1 is DFQATT, CDR2 SNEGSKA, per germline (reference sequence). Here the CDR3 reads CSARAGDGYTF. The DNA for the CDR3 is TGCAGTGCTAGAGCCGGGGATGGCTACACCTTC.

The V call is TRBV10-3, the J call TRBJ1-2; tentatively, D is TRBD1 (5 bases). Trimming took off 5 bases at V and 6 bases at J, with 19 bases between the two ends. Germline V gene lookup returns CDR1 ENHRY and CDR2 SYGVKD. This CDR3 is 15 amino acids long. CDR3 residues: CAISPGTGGANGYTF. The CDR3 DNA reads as TGTGCCATCAGTCCCGGGACGGGAGGAGCCAATGGCTACACCTTC.

The genes are TRBV5-1 and TRBJ1-6, with 10 bases matching TRBD1. With V trimmed by 4 bases and J by 10 bases, 5 bases remained unmatched. The germline gives CDR1 SGHRS, CDR2 YFSETQ. This CDR3 has 14 amino acids. The CDR3 loop reads CASSLTGGESPLHF. The CDR3, as DNA: TGCGCCAGCAGCCTGACAGGGGGCGAGTCACCCCTCCACTTT.

The rearrangement uses TRBV4-3 and TRBJ2-1; 7 bases line up with TRBD1. Germline CDR1 reads LGHNA; CDR2 reads YSLEER. Trimming removed 4 bases from V and 7 bases from J; junction bases left unmatched: 10. The CDR3 covers 15 residues. The CDR3, as DNA: TGCGCCAGCAGCCGCGCCGCGGACAGGTGGAATGAGCAGTTCTTC. It specifies CASSRAADRWNEQFF.

This clone was seen a handful of times. The J gene is TRBJ1-5, the V gene TRBV5-1; D is perhaps TRBD1 (6 bases). This CDR3 comprises 13 residues. The V gene's germline CDR1 is SGHRS and CDR2 YFSETQ. The V gene lost 4 bases and the J gene lost 4 bases, with 9 bases spanning the gap. CDR3 in amino acids: CASSQGQNQPQHF. For the CDR3, the DNA is TGCGCCAGCAGCCAAGGACAGAATCAGCCCCAGCATTTT.

This clone was detected only once. The chain has TRBV5-6 and TRBJ2-7; tentatively, D is TRBD2 (6 bases). The CDR3 has 15 residues. V gave up 0 bases and J gave up 4 bases, with 14 bases separating them. The V gene's germline CDR1 is SGHDT and CDR2 YYEEEE. Written as DNA, the CDR3 is TGTGCCAGCAGCTTGGATGGGACTGTTCCTTACGAGCAGTACTTC. Protein: CASSLDGTVPYEQYF.

The gene calls are TRBV6-5 and TRBJ2-7; 8 positions agree with TRBD1. The germline gives CDR1 MNHEY, CDR2 SVGAGI. The V and J ends lost 0 bases and 1 base, in that order; junction bases with no gene match: 2. The CDR3 is made up of 15 amino acids. The CDR3 protein is CASSYSGQGSYEQYF. In DNA form, the CDR3 reads TGTGCCAGCAGTTACTCAGGACAGGGATCCTACGAGCAGTACTTC.

The chain is built from TRBV5-1 and TRBJ2-1; D gene ambiguous. The CDR3 spans 14 residues. Trimming took 4 bases from V and 7 from J, leaving 15 bases between them. From germline, CDR1 is SGHRS and CDR2 YFSETQ. The CDR3 bases are TGCGCCAGCAGCCCCCAACCCCCGGAGAATGAGCAGTTCTTC. Its protein product is CASSPQPPENEQFF. Based on the CDR3 plus reference TRBV5-1 and TRBJ2-1, the full variable domain is KAGVTQTPRYLIKTRGQQVTLSCSPISGHRSVSWYQQTPGQGLQFLFEYFSETQRNKGNFPGRFSGRQFSNSRSEMNVSTLELGDSALYLCASSPQPPENEQFFGPGTRLTVL.

The J gene is TRBJ2-5, the V gene TRBV30; D might be TRBD1 (5 bases). This CDR3 is 13 amino acids long. Trimming removed 3 bases at V and 9 bases at J, with 17 bases between. The germline gives CDR1 GTSNPN, CDR2 SVGIG (reference sequence). For the CDR3, the DNA is TGTGCCTGGAGGACAACAGGCTATGCGGCCCAGTACTTC. Protein product: CAWRTTGYAAQYF. The variable domain in full, with the rest retrieved from reference TRBV30 and TRBJ2-5, is SQTIHQWPATLVQPVGSPLSLECTVEGTSNPNLYWYRQAAGRGLQLLFYSVGIGQISSEVPQNLSASRPQDRQFILSSKKLLLSDSGFYLCAWRTTGYAAQYFGPGTRLLVL.

V usage is TRBV21-1 and J usage is TRBJ1-5; TRBD1, the D gene given by the table, was not confirmed from the DNA. TRBV21-1 is listed as a pseudogene. The CDR3 length is 18 residues. The CDR3 loop is CASSTQDSPPYSNQPQHF. The CDR3, as DNA: TGTGCCAGCAGCACTCAGGACAGTCCCCCCTATAGCAATCAGCCCCAGCATTTT.

The rearrangement joins TRBV4-1 to TRBJ1-3, with D possibly matching TRBD1 (5 bases). Looked up from germline, CDR1 is MGHRA and CDR2 is YSYEKL. The CDR3 is 18 amino acids. Trimming left V 1 base short and J 0 bases short, with 16 bases between. The DNA for the CDR3 is TGCGCCAGCAGCCAAGGTCGGCAGGGAATACCCTCTGGAAACACCATATATTTT. Its translation is CASSQGRQGIPSGNTIYF.

This chain links TRBV5-5 with TRBJ1-2; a weak D match, TRBD1 (5 bases). Per germline, CDR1 SGHKS and CDR2 YYEKEE (reference sequence). Trimming pared 1 base from V and 4 bases from J, leaving 14 bases between. This CDR3 spans 15 amino acids. The CDR3 is CASSLRQGVSYGYTF. The CDR3 DNA sequence: TGTGCCAGCAGCTTGAGGCAGGGTGTTAGCTATGGCTACACCTTC.